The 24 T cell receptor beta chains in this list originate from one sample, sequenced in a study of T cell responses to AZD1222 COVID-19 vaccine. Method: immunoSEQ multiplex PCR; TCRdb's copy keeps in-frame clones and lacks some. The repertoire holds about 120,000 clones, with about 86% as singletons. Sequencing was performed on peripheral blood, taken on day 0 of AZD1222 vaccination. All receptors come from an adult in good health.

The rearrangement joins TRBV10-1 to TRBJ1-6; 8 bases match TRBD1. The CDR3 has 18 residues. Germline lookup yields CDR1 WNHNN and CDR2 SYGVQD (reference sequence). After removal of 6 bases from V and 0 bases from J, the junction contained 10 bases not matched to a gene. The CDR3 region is CASSSGTGTGSYNSPLHF. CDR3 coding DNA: TGCGCCAGCAGCTCCGGGACAGGAACCGGCTCCTATAATTCACCCCTCCACTTT.

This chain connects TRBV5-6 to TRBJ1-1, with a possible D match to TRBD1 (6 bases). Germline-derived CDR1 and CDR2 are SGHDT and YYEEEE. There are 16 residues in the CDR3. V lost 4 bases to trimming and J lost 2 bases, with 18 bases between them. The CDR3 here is CASSRGAGALNTEAFF. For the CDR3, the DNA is TGTGCCAGCAGCCGTGGGGCAGGGGCCCTCAACACTGAAGCTTTCTTT. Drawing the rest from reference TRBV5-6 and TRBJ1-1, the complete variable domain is DAGVTQSPTHLIKTRGQQVTLRCSPKSGHDTVSWYQQALGQGPQFIFQYYEEEERQRGNFPDRFSGHQFPNYSSELNVNALLLGDSALYLCASSRGAGALNTEAFFGQGTRLTVV.

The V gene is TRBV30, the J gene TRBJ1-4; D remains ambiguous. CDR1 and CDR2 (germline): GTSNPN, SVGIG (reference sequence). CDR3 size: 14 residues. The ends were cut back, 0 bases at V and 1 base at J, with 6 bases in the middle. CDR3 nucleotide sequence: TGTGCCTGGAGTGTTATGGGAACTAATGAAAAACTGTTTTTT. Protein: CAWSVMGTNEKLFF. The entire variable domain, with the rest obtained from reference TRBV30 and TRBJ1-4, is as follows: SQTIHQWPATLVQPVGSPLSLECTVEGTSNPNLYWYRQAAGRGLQLLFYSVGIGQISSEVPQNLSASRPQDRQFILSSKKLLLSDSGFYLCAWSVMGTNEKLFFGSGTQLSVL.

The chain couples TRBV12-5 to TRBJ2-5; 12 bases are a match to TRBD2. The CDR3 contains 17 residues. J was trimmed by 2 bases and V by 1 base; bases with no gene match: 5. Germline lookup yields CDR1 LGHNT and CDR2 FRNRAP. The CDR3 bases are TGTGCTAGTGGTTTGGGAACGACTAGCGGGGGTCAAGAGACCCAGTACTTC. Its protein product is CASGLGTTSGGQETQYF. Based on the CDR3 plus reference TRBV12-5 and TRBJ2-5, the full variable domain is DARVTQTPRHKVTEMGQEVTMRCQPILGHNTVFWYRQTMMQGLELLAYFRNRAPLDDSGMPKDRFSAEMPDATLATLKIQPSEPRDSAVYFCASGLGTTSGGQETQYFGPGTRLLVL.

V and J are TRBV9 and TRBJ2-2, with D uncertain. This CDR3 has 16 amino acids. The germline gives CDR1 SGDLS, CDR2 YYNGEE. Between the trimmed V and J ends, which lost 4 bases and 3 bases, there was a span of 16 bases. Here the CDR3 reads CASSPLRNTHTGELFF. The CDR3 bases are TGTGCCAGCAGCCCCCTTCGCAACACGCACACCGGGGAGCTGTTTTTT.

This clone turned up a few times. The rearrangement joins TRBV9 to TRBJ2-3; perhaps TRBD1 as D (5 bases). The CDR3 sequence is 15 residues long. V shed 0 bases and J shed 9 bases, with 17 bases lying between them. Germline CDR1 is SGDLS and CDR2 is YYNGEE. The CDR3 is CASSVVPAGLETQYF. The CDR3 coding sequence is TGTGCCAGCAGCGTAGTCCCGGCAGGGCTTGAGACGCAGTATTTT. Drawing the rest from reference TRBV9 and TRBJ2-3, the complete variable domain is DSGVTQTPKHLITATGQRVTLRCSPRSGDLSVYWYQQSLDQGLQFLIQYYNGEERAKGNILERFSAQQFPDLHSELNLSSLELGDSALYFCASSVVPAGLETQYFGPGTRLTVL.

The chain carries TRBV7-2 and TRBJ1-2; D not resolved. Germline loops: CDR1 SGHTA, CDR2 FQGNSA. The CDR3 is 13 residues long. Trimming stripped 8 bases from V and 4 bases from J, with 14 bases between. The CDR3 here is CASQRPGIYGYTF. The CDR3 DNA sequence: TGTGCCAGCCAACGACCCGGAATCTATGGCTACACCTTC. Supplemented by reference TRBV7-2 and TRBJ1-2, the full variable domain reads GAGVSQSPSNKVTEKGKDVELRCDPISGHTALYWYRQSLGQGLEFLIYFQGNSAPDKSGLPSDRFSAERTGGSVSTLTIQRTQQEDSAVYLCASQRPGIYGYTFGSGTRLTVV.

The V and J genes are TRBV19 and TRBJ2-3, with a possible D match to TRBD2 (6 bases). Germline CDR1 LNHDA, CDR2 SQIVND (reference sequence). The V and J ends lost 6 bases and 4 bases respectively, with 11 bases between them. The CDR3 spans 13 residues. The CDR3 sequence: CASSGLLADTQYF. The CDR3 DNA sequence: TGTGCCAGTAGCGGACTACTCGCAGATACGCAGTATTTT. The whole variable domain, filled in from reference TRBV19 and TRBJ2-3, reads DGGITQSPKYLFRKEGQNVTLSCEQNLNHDAMYWYRQDPGQGLRLIYYSQIVNDFQKGDIAEGYSVSREKKESFPLTVTSAQKNPTAFYLCASSGLLADTQYFGPGTRLTVL.

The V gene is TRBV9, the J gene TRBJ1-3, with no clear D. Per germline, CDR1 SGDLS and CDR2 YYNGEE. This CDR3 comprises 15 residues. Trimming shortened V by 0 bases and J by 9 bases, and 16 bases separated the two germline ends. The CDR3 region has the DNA TGTGCCAGCAGCGTAGTTGCAGTTGTAAAGTGCACCATATATTTT. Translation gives CASSVVAVVKCTIYF.

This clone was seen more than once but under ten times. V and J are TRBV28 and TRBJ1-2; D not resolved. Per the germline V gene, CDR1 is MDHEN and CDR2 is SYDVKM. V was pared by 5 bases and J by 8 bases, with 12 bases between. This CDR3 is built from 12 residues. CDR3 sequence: CASSALEKGYTF. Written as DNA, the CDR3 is TGTGCCAGCAGTGCCCTAGAGAAAGGCTACACCTTC.

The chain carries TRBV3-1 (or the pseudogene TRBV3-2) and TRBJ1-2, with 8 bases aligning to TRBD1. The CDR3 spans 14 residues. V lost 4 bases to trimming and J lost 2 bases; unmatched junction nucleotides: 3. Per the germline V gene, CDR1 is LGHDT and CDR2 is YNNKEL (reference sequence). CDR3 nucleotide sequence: TGTGCCAGCAGCCCAGGACAGGGAAACTATGGCTACACCTTC. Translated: CASSPGQGNYGYTF.

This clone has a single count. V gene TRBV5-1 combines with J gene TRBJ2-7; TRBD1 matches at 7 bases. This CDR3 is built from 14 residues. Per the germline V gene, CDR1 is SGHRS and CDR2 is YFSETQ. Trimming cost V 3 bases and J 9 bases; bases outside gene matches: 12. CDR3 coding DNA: TGCGCCAGCAGCTGGGGACAGTCCCCCTGGGGGCAGTACTTC. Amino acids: CASSWGQSPWGQYF.

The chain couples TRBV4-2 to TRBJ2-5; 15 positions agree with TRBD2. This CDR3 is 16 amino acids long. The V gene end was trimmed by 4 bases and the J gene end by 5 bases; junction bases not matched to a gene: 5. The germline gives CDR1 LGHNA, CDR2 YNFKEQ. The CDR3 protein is CASSLGTSGRTETQYF. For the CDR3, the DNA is TGTGCCAGCAGCCTCGGGACTAGCGGGAGGACGGAGACCCAGTACTTC.

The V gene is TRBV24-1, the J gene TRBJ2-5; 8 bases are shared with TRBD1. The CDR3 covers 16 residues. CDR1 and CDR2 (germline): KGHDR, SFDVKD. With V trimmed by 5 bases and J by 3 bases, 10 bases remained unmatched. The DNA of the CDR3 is TGTGCCACCAGTGGCTCCGGGACAGGTGGTGAAGAGACCCAGTACTTC. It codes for CATSGSGTGGEETQYF.

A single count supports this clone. The CDR3 DNA reads as TGTGCCAGCGAGCGGGGAGGGGCGAGTGATTATGGCTACACCTTC. It encodes CASERGGASDYGYTF. The V and J genes are TRBV6-4 and TRBJ1-2; D is perhaps TRBD1 (5 bases). CDR1 and CDR2 (germline): MRHNA, SNTAGT. CDR3 size: 15 residues. Trimming cost V 8 bases and J 5 bases, with 21 bases left between them.

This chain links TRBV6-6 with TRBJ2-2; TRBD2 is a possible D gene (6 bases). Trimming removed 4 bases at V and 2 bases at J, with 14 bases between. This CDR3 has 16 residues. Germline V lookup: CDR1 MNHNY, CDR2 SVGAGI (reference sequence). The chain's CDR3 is CASSSQGLDNTGELFF. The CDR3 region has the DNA TGTGCCAGCAGTTCCCAGGGACTGGATAACACCGGGGAGCTGTTTTTT.

CDR3 DNA: TGTGCCAGCAGTTATTGGACAGGGAGGGTGAGCGGGGAGCTGTTTTTT. This sequence encodes CASSYWTGRVSGELFF. The rearrangement joins TRBV6-5 to TRBJ2-2, with TRBD1 as a possible D gene (8 bases). The germline V gene encodes CDR1 MNHEY and CDR2 SVGAGI. The CDR3 has 16 residues. V lost 3 bases to trimming and J lost 7 bases, with 18 bases between them.

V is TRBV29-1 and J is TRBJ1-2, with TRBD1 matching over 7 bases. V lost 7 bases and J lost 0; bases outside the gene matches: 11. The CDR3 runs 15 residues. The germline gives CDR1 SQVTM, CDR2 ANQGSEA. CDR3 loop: CSAGGTTNPNYGYTF. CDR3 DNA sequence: TGCAGCGCAGGGGGGACGACTAATCCTAACTATGGCTACACCTTC. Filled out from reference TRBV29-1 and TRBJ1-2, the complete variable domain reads SAVISQKPSRDICQRGTSLTIQCQVDSQVTMMFWYRQQPGQSLTLIATANQGSEATYESGFVIDKFPISRPNLTFSTLTVSNMSPEDSSIYLCSAGGTTNPNYGYTFGSGTRLTVV.

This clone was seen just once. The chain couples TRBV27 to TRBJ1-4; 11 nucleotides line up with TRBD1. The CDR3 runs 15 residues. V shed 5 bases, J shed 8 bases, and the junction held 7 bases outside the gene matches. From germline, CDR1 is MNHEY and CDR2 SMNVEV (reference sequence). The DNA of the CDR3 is TGTGCCAGCAGTCCCTGGACAGGGGGCGGCGAAAAACTGTTTTTT. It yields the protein CASSPWTGGGEKLFF. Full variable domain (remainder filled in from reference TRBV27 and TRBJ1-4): EAQVTQNPRYLITVTGKKLTVTCSQNMNHEYMSWYRQDPGLGLRQIYYSMNVEVTDKGDVPEGYKVSRKEKRNFPLILESPSPNQTSLYFCASSPWTGGGEKLFFGSGTQLSVL.

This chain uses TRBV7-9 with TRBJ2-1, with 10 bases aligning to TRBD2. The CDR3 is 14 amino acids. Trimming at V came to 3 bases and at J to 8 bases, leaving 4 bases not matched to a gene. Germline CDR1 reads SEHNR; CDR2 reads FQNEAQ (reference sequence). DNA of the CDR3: TGTGCCAGCAGCTTTGCTAGCGGGGGCGATGAGCAGTTCTTC. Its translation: CASSFASGGDEQFF. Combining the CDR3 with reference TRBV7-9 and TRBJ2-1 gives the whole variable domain DTGVSQNPRHKITKRGQNVTFRCDPISEHNRLYWYRQTLGQGPEFLTYFQNEAQLEKSRLLSDRFSAERPKGSFSTLEIQRTEQGDSAMYLCASSFASGGDEQFFGPGTRLTVL.

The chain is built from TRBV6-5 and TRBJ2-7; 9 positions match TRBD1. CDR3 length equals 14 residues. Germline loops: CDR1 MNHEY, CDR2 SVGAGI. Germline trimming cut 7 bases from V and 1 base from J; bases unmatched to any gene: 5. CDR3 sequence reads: CASNTGGGSYEQYF. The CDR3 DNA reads TGTGCCAGCAACACAGGGGGCGGATCCTACGAGCAGTACTTC.

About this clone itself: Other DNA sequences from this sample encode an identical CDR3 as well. The CDR3 is CAWSVRGGQEAFF. In DNA form, the CDR3 reads TGTGCCTGGAGTGTACGGGGAGGGCAGGAAGCTTTCTTT. V is TRBV30 and J is TRBJ1-1, with unresolved D. Looked up from germline, CDR1 is GTSNPN and CDR2 is SVGIG (reference sequence). Trimming removed 0 bases from V and 8 bases from J, with 13 bases in between. The CDR3 is 13 amino acids.

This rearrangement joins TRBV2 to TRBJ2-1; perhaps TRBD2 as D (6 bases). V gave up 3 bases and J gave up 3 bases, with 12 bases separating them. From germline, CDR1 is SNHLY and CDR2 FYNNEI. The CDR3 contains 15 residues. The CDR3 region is CASSERGGSYNEQFF. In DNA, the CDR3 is TGTGCCAGCAGTGAGAGGGGAGGCAGCTACAATGAGCAGTTCTTC.

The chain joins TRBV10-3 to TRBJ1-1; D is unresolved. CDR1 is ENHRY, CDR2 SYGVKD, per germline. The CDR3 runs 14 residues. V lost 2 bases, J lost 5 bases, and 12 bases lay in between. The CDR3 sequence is CAISEPRSGTEAFF. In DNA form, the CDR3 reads TGTGCCATCAGTGAGCCGCGGTCGGGGACTGAAGCTTTCTTT.